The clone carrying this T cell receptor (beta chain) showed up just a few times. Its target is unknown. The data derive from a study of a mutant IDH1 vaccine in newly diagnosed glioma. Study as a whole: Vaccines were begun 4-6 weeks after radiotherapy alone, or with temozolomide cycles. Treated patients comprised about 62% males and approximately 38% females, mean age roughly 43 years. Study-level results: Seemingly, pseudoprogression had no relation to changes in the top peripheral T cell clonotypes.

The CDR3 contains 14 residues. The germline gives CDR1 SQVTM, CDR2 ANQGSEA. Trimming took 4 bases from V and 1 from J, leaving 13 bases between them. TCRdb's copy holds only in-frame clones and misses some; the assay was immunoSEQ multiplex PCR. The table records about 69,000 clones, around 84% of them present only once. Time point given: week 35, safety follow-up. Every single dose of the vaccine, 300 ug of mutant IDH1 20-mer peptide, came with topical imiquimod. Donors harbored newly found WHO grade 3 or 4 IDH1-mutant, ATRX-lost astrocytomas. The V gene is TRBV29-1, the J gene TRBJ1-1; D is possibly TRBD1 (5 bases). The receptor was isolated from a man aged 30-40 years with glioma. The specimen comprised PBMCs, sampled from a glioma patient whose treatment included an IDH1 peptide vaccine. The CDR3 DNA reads TGCAGCGTTGGCTGGGGGGGGACGAACACTGAAGCTTTCTTT. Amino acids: CSVGWGGTNTEAFF.